Following are 17 T cell receptor beta chains from one sample sequenced in a study of T cell repertoires in cytomegalovirus infection. Antigen specificity for these receptors is unknown. TCRdb called the reads again in MiXCR, with one record for every CDR3 protein. The repertoire consists of approximately 1,000,000 distinct CDR3 sequences, with approximately 32% occurring once and the leading ten covering about an eighth. The material sequenced was cultured CD8+ T cells from PBMCs, taken from culture after CMV antigen stimulation. The receptors here all came from a human donor in good health (CMV status not recorded). Some clones in this sample may be carry-over from other donors' samples.

Remarks on this clonotype: Being one base from a much bigger clone, this may be a read error. The chain employs TRBV20-1 and TRBJ2-1, with D perhaps matching TRBD2 (6 bases). The CDR3 runs to 14 residues. Trimming removed 4 bases at V and 9 bases at J, with 19 bases between. Germline V CDR1 and CDR2: DFQATT, SNEGSKA (reference sequence). The CDR3 here is CSATTTPRRVEQFF. CDR3 in DNA: TGCAGTGCTACCACTACCCCTAGGAGGGTTGAGCAGTTCTTC.

This clonotype was counted between two and nine times. This chain uses TRBV2 with TRBJ2-2; 10 bases line up with TRBD2. Germline values: CDR1 SNHLY, CDR2 FYNNEI. This CDR3 spans 14 amino acids. V lost 8 bases to trimming and J lost 7 bases; unmatched junction nucleotides: 7. CDR3 nucleotide sequence: TGTGCCAGCGGAGCGGGGGGGCGGAGCGGGGAGCTGTTTTTT. It codes for CASGAGGRSGELFF.

This chain joins TRBV6-5 and TRBJ1-6; 8 bases are shared with TRBD1. In germline, CDR1 is MNHEY, CDR2 SVGAGI. This CDR3 contains 14 residues. Germline trimming cut 6 bases from V and 8 bases from J; bases unmatched to any gene: 6. The CDR3 DNA sequence: TGTGCCAGCAGCCTACAGGGGGGTTATTCACCCCTCCACTTT. This sequence encodes CASSLQGGYSPLHF.

The chain carries TRBV4-3 and TRBJ1-5, with D unclear. V was shortened by 0 bases and J by 0 bases, with 6 bases between the two germline ends. The CDR3 is made up of 15 amino acids. In germline, CDR1 is LGHNA, CDR2 YSLEER. In DNA form, the CDR3 reads TGCGCCAGCAGCCAAGACGGGATTAGCAATCAGCCCCAGCATTTT. This sequence encodes CASSQDGISNQPQHF.

The rearrangement uses TRBV13 and TRBJ2-4; 8 nucleotides align to TRBD2. V dropped 1 base and J dropped 3; count of bases not matched to a gene: 11. The CDR3 is 18 residues long. CDR1 and CDR2 from the germline V gene are PRHDT and FYEKMQ (reference sequence). CDR3 region: CASSLEGSGDVSKNIQYF. In DNA, the CDR3 is TGTGCCAGCAGCTTAGAGGGTAGCGGGGACGTTAGCAAAAACATTCAGTACTTC.

Only a few counts were recorded for this clonotype. This chain joins TRBV19 and TRBJ2-6; TRBD1 might be the D (6 bases). The CDR3 consists of 20 residues. V was shortened by 1 base and J by 1 base, with 20 bases between the two germline ends. Germline lookup yields CDR1 LNHDA and CDR2 SQIVND (reference sequence). The CDR3 here is CASSIVWTDGSPSGANVLTF. The CDR3, as DNA: TGTGCCAGTAGTATAGTGTGGACAGATGGGAGTCCGTCTGGGGCCAACGTCCTGACTTTC.

The chain uses TRBV7-9 and TRBJ1-4; a weak D match, TRBD1 (5 bases). Germline CDR1 is SEHNR and CDR2 is FQNEAQ (reference sequence). V lost 6 bases to trimming and J lost 9 bases, with 14 bases between them. CDR3 length equals 13 residues. This CDR3 reads CASRPTELKKLFF. In DNA, the CDR3 is TGTGCCAGCAGACCGACAGAGCTCAAAAAACTGTTTTTT.

This chain connects TRBV4-2 to TRBJ2-3; D is perhaps TRBD2 (6 bases). Between the trimmed V and J ends, which lost 4 bases and 1 base, there was a span of 12 bases. Germline loops: CDR1 LGHNA, CDR2 YNFKEQ. The CDR3 is made up of 15 amino acids. The CDR3 reads CASSRGLPGTDTQYF. The DNA of the CDR3 is TGTGCCAGCAGCCGAGGACTACCTGGCACAGATACGCAGTATTTT.

The table lists this clonotype with many counts. The genes are TRBV7-2 and TRBJ1-6; 8 bases map to TRBD1. The CDR3 is 17 amino acids. The germline V gene encodes CDR1 SGHTA and CDR2 FQGNSA. The V and J ends lost 1 base and 2 bases, in that order; junction bases with no gene match: 4. Here the CDR3 reads CASSLVGQGTYNSPLHF. The CDR3 DNA sequence: TGTGCCAGCAGCTTAGTCGGACAGGGAACCTATAATTCACCCCTCCACTTT.

The sample holds many counts of this clonotype. The rearrangement links TRBV7-9 to TRBJ1-2; D not certain. The V and J ends lost 5 bases and 6 bases respectively, with 16 bases between them. Germline V gene sequence: CDR1 SEHNR, CDR2 FQNEAQ (reference sequence). The CDR3 is 14 amino acids. In DNA, the CDR3 is TGTGCCAGCAGCCCCCGGTTAGCTGCAGATGGCTACACCTTC. It specifies CASSPRLAADGYTF.

This chain uses TRBV19 with TRBJ2-1, with a tentative D call TRBD1 (6 bases). Germline V gives CDR1 LNHDA, CDR2 SQIVND (reference sequence). Trimming took off 3 bases at V and 2 bases at J, with 8 bases between the two ends. The CDR3 length is 14 residues. DNA of the CDR3: TGTGCCAGTAGTATTACAGGGCCCTACAATGAGCAGTTCTTC. Translation gives CASSITGPYNEQFF.

A few counts support this clonotype. This chain links TRBV27 with TRBJ2-6, with 7 bases that match TRBD2. The V and J ends lost 7 bases and 2 bases, in that order; junction bases with no gene match: 5. The germline V gene has CDR1 MNHEY and CDR2 SMNVEV (reference sequence). CDR3 length: 15 residues. Here the CDR3 DNA reads TGTGCCAGCACCCGGGCGGGAGCTGGGGCCAACGTCCTGACTTTC. Encoded protein: CASTRAGAGANVLTF.

The chain is built from TRBV13 and TRBJ1-2; TRBD1 matches at 8 bases. CDR3 length equals 14 residues. The J segment lost 4 bases and the V segment lost 4 bases, leaving 5 bases of the junction unmatched. Germline V gene data show CDR1 as PRHDT and CDR2 as FYEKMQ (reference sequence). DNA of the CDR3: TGTGCCAGCAGCTCGACCAGGGGGCCCTATGGCTACACCTTC. Translating it yields CASSSTRGPYGYTF.

This clonotype was observed a few times. V and J are TRBV4-3 and TRBJ2-6, with 7 nucleotides matching TRBD1. The V gene end was trimmed by 3 bases and the J gene end by 0 bases; junction bases not matched to a gene: 11. The CDR3 is 19 residues long. Germline CDR1 LGHNA, CDR2 YSLEER. CDR3 in amino acids: CASSQVEWDRVSGANVLTF. CDR3 DNA: TGCGCCAGCAGCCAGGTAGAGTGGGACAGAGTCTCTGGGGCCAACGTCCTGACTTTC.

This clonotype has just a few counts. The V call is TRBV7-9, the J call TRBJ1-1, with unresolved D. V dropped 5 bases and J dropped 6 bases, with 13 bases sitting between them. The CDR3 is 13 amino acids. Germline CDR1 and CDR2: SEHNR and FQNEAQ (reference sequence). The DNA of the CDR3 is TGTGCCAGCAGCCCACTGGGGAGGGCTGAAGCTTTCTTT. Protein product: CASSPLGRAEAFF. The entire variable domain, with the rest obtained from reference TRBV7-9 and TRBJ1-1, is as follows: DTGVSQNPRHKITKRGQNVTFRCDPISEHNRLYWYRQTLGQGPEFLTYFQNEAQLEKSRLLSDRFSAERPKGSFSTLEIQRTEQGDSAMYLCASSPLGRAEAFFGQGTRLTVV.

J is TRBJ1-1 and V is TRBV6-2 or TRBV6-3, with D possibly TRBD1 on 5 matching bases. CDR3 size: 17 residues. The V end lost 2 bases, the J end lost 4 bases, and 20 bases lay between the germline ends. Per germline, CDR1 MNHEY and CDR2 SVGEGT. CDR3 residues: CASSYVGDRLDGTEAFF. The CDR3 DNA reads TGTGCCAGCAGTTACGTGGGGGACCGCCTGGACGGCACTGAAGCTTTCTTT.

In its sample, this clonotype was seen many times. The J gene is TRBJ1-5, the V gene TRBV24-1, with D possibly being TRBD1 (6 bases). V lost 9 bases to trimming and J lost 1 base, with 18 bases between them. The CDR3 length is 16 residues. CDR1 and CDR2 (germline): KGHDR, SFDVKD. This CDR3 reads CATPRGGRASNQPQHF. CDR3 sequence (DNA): TGTGCCACCCCCCGGGGGGGCAGAGCGAGCAATCAGCCCCAGCATTTT.